This TCR beta chain was sequenced during a study of blood T cell repertoires in COVID-19. The overall study: From the United States, Italy and Spain came samples of acute and convalescent COVID-19.

The protocol was immunoSEQ multiplex PCR, while the TCRdb copy is restricted to in-frame clones and leaves out a portion. The sample has under 350,000 clones, around four fifths seen once. The TCR comes from a man aged 60 to 69 who had recovered from COVID-19. What was sequenced was peripheral blood.

CDR3: CSVKNGGFTDTQYF. The DNA for the CDR3 is TGCAGCGTTAAGAATGGGGGCTTCACAGATACGCAGTATTTT. V and J are TRBV29-1 and TRBJ2-3, with a possible D match to TRBD1 (6 bases). The germline V gene encodes CDR1 SQVTM and CDR2 ANQGSEA. The V gene lost 5 bases and the J gene lost 2 bases, with 14 bases spanning the gap. This CDR3 has 14 residues.